Included here is one TCR beta chain sequence, with context. The entry originates in a study of OX40 agonist ivuxolimab in advanced cancers. The CDR3 contains 14 residues. Germline V gene data show CDR1 as SGHRS and CDR2 as YFSETQ. The ends were cut back, 4 bases at V and 5 bases at J, with 15 bases in the middle. The assay was immunoSEQ multiplex PCR, and TCRdb's table has in-frame clones only and misses some. Seen here are about 49,000 clones, 75% to 90% observed once, and the top ten hold roughly 22%. This receptor was taken from an adult with an advanced solid tumor such as melanoma, head and neck, liver or kidney cancer. The specimen comprised CD4+ or CD8+ T cells sorted from blood, sampled in a trial of the OX40 agonist ivuxolimab. The chain is built from TRBV5-1 and TRBJ1-1; TRBD1 is a possible D gene (5 bases). CDR3 in amino acids: CASSVGEGRTEAFF. In nucleotides, the CDR3 is TGCGCCAGCAGCGTAGGGGAGGGAAGGACTGAAGCTTTCTTT.